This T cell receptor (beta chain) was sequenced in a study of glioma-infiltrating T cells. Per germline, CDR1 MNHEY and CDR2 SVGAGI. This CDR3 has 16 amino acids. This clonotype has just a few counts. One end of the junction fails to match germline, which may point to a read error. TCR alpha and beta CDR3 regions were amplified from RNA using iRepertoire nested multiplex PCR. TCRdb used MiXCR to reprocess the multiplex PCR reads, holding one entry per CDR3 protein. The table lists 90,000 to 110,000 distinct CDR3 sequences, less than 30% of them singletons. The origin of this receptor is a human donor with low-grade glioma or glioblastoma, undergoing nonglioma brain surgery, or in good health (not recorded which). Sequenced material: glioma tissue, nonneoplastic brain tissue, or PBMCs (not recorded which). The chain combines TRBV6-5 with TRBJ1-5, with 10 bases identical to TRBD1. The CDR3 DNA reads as TGTGCCAGCAGTACCGGGACAGGGGATAGCAATCAGCCGCAGCATTTT. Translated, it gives CASSTGTGDSNQPQHF.